The present T cell receptor (beta chain) was sequenced within a study of blood T cells in healthy people across ages. Primers used in a second PCR of about 6 to 12 cycles were a sample-barcoded 5' primer and a J-beta primer mix. TCRdb recomputed calls from the 5' RACE reads with MiXCR, one row per CDR3 protein. The sample yields approximately 780,000 distinct CDR3 sequences, around 24% seen once. CDR1 SNHLY and CDR2 FYNNEI come from the germline V gene. CDR3 length equals 14 residues. These same data were also listed under a study on T cells of mothers and their children.

The rearrangement links TRBV2 to TRBJ2-5; D perhaps matches TRBD2 (7 bases). The assigned J gene may be wrong: the sequence end matches TRBJ2-1 better. Sequences were obtained from blood. This sequence was found in a boy aged 5-17 years in good health. CDR3 in amino acids: CASSEGGGAGEQFF. The DNA of the CDR3 is TGTGCCAGCAGTGAGGGAGGGGGGGCAGGTGAGCAGTTCTTC.